The 31 T cell receptor beta chains given below trace back to one sample, sequenced in a study of beta chain features in type 1 diabetes (dated by TCRdb to between 2017 and 2018). The library was produced with the immunoSEQ multiplex PCR assay. The entire isolated RNA was reverse transcribed using the High Capacity cDNA Reverse Transcription Kit, and thus expressed TCRB transcripts were sequenced. Drawn from immuneACCESS, this table holds only the in-frame rearrangements with V and J called that TCRdb kept. Clones are partly lost; checked studies trace under half to an unresolved V gene and leave the rest unexplained. This sample lists about 140,000 clones; 10% were detected once. The ten top clones hold under 1.5% of the sample. Sequences were obtained from naive CD4+ T cells from blood. Explained via the paper, the cell subset or site label denotes: true naive CD4+ T cells. Every receptor here comes from a man younger than 30 in good health.

This chain joins TRBV7-2 and TRBJ2-7; D is ambiguous. With 5 bases removed from V and 3 bases from J, the gap between germline ends came to 17 bases. Germline CDR1 is SGHTA and CDR2 is FQGNSA. This CDR3 is built from 15 residues. CDR3 loop: CASSQEIPPSYEQYF. DNA for the CDR3: TGTGCCAGCAGCCAAGAAATTCCACCGAGCTACGAGCAGTACTTC.

This clone was counted only a few times. The chain is built from TRBV5-4 and TRBJ2-3; 12 bases are a match to TRBD2. With 4 bases clipped from V and 2 bases from J, the junction kept 5 bases outside the gene matches. Looked up from germline, CDR1 is SGHNT and CDR2 is YYREEE (reference sequence). The CDR3 loop spans 16 amino acids. This CDR3 is CASSPGLAGITDTQYF. The DNA for the CDR3 is TGTGCCAGCAGCCCCGGACTAGCGGGGATCACAGATACGCAGTATTTT.

The chain employs TRBV28 and TRBJ2-5; D gene ambiguous. CDR1 MDHEN and CDR2 SYDVKM come from the germline V gene. This CDR3 spans 12 amino acids. Trimming took 8 bases from V and 2 from J, leaving 9 bases between them. The CDR3 DNA follows: TGTGCCAGCTCCGAAGCGCAAGAGACCCAGTACTTC. Protein: CASSEAQETQYF.

This clone has just a few counts. The chain employs TRBV9 and TRBJ2-2, with 7 bases matching TRBD2. Germline-derived CDR1 and CDR2 are SGDLS and YYNGEE. This CDR3 contains 19 residues. V gave up 0 bases and J gave up 4 bases; unmatched junction bases: 15. In DNA form, the CDR3 reads TGTGCCAGCAGCGTAGGCGCTGGGAGGAGCGGGGCGGGCACCGGGGAGCTGTTTTTT. It translates to CASSVGAGRSGAGTGELFF.

This clone was observed a few times. This sequence joins TRBV7-8 and TRBJ2-7, with a possible D match to TRBD2 (5 bases). Trimming cost V 8 bases and J 1 base, with 15 bases left between them. This CDR3 is built from 14 residues. Germline-derived CDR1 and CDR2 are SGHVS and FQNEAQ. The CDR3 nucleotides read TGTGCCAGCCCTCGGGCCTCGGGGTCCTACGAGCAGTACTTC. It translates to CASPRASGSYEQYF.

This rearrangement joins TRBV6-1 to TRBJ2-2; 7 bases align to TRBD1. There are 17 residues in the CDR3. From germline, CDR1 is MNHNS and CDR2 SASEGT. The junction had 10 bases not matched to a gene; V was cut back by 2 bases and J by 4 bases. CDR3 bases: TGTGCCAGCAGTGAAAGGGGAACCGACAGGGCCACCGGGGAGCTGTTTTTT. Encoded protein: CASSERGTDRATGELFF.

This clone was observed many times. This chain connects TRBV10-3 to TRBJ2-7; TRBD1 aligns across 12 bases. V lost 7 bases, J lost 5 bases, and 6 bases stayed unmatched. Per germline, CDR1 ENHRY and CDR2 SYGVKD. The CDR3 runs to 14 residues. The CDR3 sequence: CAITPGQGAHEQYF. The CDR3 nucleotides are TGTGCCATCACTCCGGGACAGGGGGCCCACGAGCAGTACTTC.

This clone was recorded a few times. The chain joins TRBV5-5 to TRBJ2-1; a weak D match, TRBD1 (6 bases). V was pared by 3 bases and J by 8 bases, with 6 bases between. The CDR3 totals 11 residues. Germline V gives CDR1 SGHKS, CDR2 YYEKEE (reference sequence). The CDR3 loop is CASSWTDEQFF. The CDR3 DNA sequence: TGTGCCAGCAGCTGGACAGATGAGCAGTTCTTC.

In this sample, this clone turned up once. The chain recombines TRBV7-9 with TRBJ2-5; maybe TRBD2 (5 bases). The V gene's germline CDR1 is SEHNR and CDR2 FQNEAQ (reference sequence). V gave up 5 bases and J gave up 5 bases, with 15 bases separating them. The CDR3 loop spans 14 amino acids. The CDR3 DNA follows: TGTGCCAGCAGCGCGCAGGTGGGGAGTGAGACCCAGTACTTC. Translation gives CASSAQVGSETQYF. The entire variable domain, with the rest obtained from reference TRBV7-9 and TRBJ2-5, is as follows: DTGVSQNPRHKITKRGQNVTFRCDPISEHNRLYWYRQTLGQGPEFLTYFQNEAQLEKSRLLSDRFSAERPKGSFSTLEIQRTEQGDSAMYLCASSAQVGSETQYFGPGTRLLVL.

This clone was recorded a few times. The rearrangement joins TRBV9 to TRBJ1-3; the D gene is possibly TRBD1 (5 bases). Trimming cost V 0 bases and J 0 bases, with 10 bases left between them. Per germline, CDR1 SGDLS and CDR2 YYNGEE. The CDR3 extends over 16 amino acids. The CDR3 protein is CASSVDDSYSGNTIYF. As DNA, the CDR3 is TGTGCCAGCAGCGTAGATGACAGTTACTCTGGAAACACCATATATTTT.

The chain joins TRBV25-1 to TRBJ1-2, with 9 positions matching TRBD1. The germline V gene encodes CDR1 MGHDK and CDR2 SYGVNS. This CDR3 has 14 residues. The junction had 7 bases not matched to a gene; V was cut back by 9 bases and J by 2 bases. CDR3 sequence: CASSTGGPNYGYTF. The CDR3 DNA reads as TGTGCCAGTTCCACAGGGGGCCCCAACTATGGCTACACCTTC.

This clone was counted between two and nine times. A read error may account for a junction end that differs from germline. The CDR3 nucleotides read TGCGCCAGCAGCCAAGAACGAACTAATGAAAAACTGCTTTTT. Translation: CASSQERTNEKLLF. The chain links TRBV4-3 to TRBJ1-4; D not resolved. The CDR3 extends over 14 amino acids. The germline V gene encodes CDR1 LGHNA and CDR2 YSLEER.

This clone was detected a few times. The gene calls are TRBV7-2 and TRBJ2-7, with TRBD1 matching 7 bases. The germline V gene has CDR1 SGHTA and CDR2 FQGNSA. This CDR3 spans 14 amino acids. The V segment lost 5 bases and the J segment 2 bases; nucleotides outside the gene matches: 6. CDR3 in DNA: TGTGCCAGCAGCCACCGGGACAGAGCCTACGAGCAGTACTTC. It yields the protein CASSHRDRAYEQYF.

V is TRBV6-4 and J is TRBJ1-4; weak D call: TRBD1 (6 bases). The ends were cut back, 4 bases at V and 8 bases at J, with 17 bases in the middle. The germline V gene has CDR1 MRHNA and CDR2 SNTAGT. The CDR3 runs 15 residues. This CDR3 is CASSVRPGAGEKLFF. In DNA form, the CDR3 reads TGTGCCAGCAGTGTGCGCCCAGGGGCGGGCGAAAAACTGTTTTTT.

This clone appeared a few times. The rearrangement links TRBV5-1 to TRBJ1-2; TRBD1 agrees at 8 bases. Per the germline V gene, CDR1 is SGHRS and CDR2 is YFSETQ. V dropped 4 bases and J dropped 4; count of bases not matched to a gene: 6. This CDR3 contains 14 residues. As DNA, the CDR3 is TGCGCCAGCAGCGTCGGGGACAGGAGCTATGGCTACACCTTC. Its protein is CASSVGDRSYGYTF.

CDR3 residues: CASSLGSGSDEQFF. In DNA, the CDR3 is TGTGCCAGCAGCTTAGGTTCTGGGAGCGATGAGCAGTTCTTC. The chain couples TRBV11-3 to TRBJ2-1; a weak D match, TRBD2 (5 bases). V dropped 1 base and J dropped 8 bases, with 12 bases sitting between them. The CDR3 totals 14 residues. CDR1 is SGHNT, CDR2 YENEEA, per germline.

This clone was observed a handful of times. The chain carries TRBV27 and TRBJ2-1; the D gene is possibly TRBD1 (6 bases). The length of the CDR3 is 16 residues. The V end lost 7 bases, the J end lost 4 bases, and 20 bases lay between the germline ends. Looked up from germline, CDR1 is MNHEY and CDR2 is SMNVEV (reference sequence). DNA for the CDR3: TGTGCCAGCACGGGCGGTGGGGGCGCAAAGTACAATGAGCAGTTCTTC. It yields the protein CASTGGGGAKYNEQFF.

The chain joins TRBV6-4 to TRBJ1-4; 7 bases line up with TRBD1. The CDR3 has 13 residues. Germline assignment: CDR1 MRHNA and CDR2 SNTAGT. The V gene end was trimmed by 5 bases and the J gene end by 5 bases; junction bases not matched to a gene: 2. The DNA of the CDR3 is TGTGCCAGCAGTCGGGACAGAAATGAAAAACTGTTTTTT. The encoded protein is CASSRDRNEKLFF.

The V and J genes are TRBV4-2 and TRBJ2-5; 7 bases align to TRBD1. This CDR3 has 17 amino acids. J lost 5 bases, V lost 0 bases, and 12 bases had no gene match. Looked up from germline, CDR1 is LGHNA and CDR2 is YNFKEQ. The CDR3 region has the DNA TGTGCCAGCAGCCAAGATCGTCAAAGGGGGCGACGGGAGACCCAGTACTTC. Amino acid sequence: CASSQDRQRGRRETQYF.

This chain links TRBV4-2 with TRBJ2-3; TRBD2 matches at 10 bases. CDR1 is LGHNA and CDR2 is YNFKEQ in the germline V gene. This CDR3 is 15 amino acids long. V trimming: 4 bases; J trimming: 1 base; junction bases outside the gene matches: 2. The CDR3 bases are TGTGCCAGCAGCCCTAGCGGGGGTGGCACAGATACGCAGTATTTT. It is translated as CASSPSGGGTDTQYF.

The genes are TRBV4-2 and TRBJ2-7; 7 nucleotides line up with TRBD1. The V segment lost 0 bases and the J segment 3 bases; nucleotides outside the gene matches: 5. The CDR3 consists of 15 residues. The germline V gene has CDR1 LGHNA and CDR2 YNFKEQ. The CDR3 sequence is CASSQEGQVFYEQYF. The CDR3 DNA is TGTGCCAGCAGCCAAGAAGGACAGGTCTTCTACGAGCAGTACTTC.

This clone was seen ten or more times. The chain carries TRBV30 and TRBJ1-4; the D is unclear. Germline CDR1 reads GTSNPN; CDR2 reads SVGIG (reference sequence). V gave up 3 bases and J gave up 7 bases, with 9 bases separating them. CDR3 length equals 12 residues. The CDR3 sequence: CAWSAGREKLFF. For the CDR3, the DNA is TGTGCCTGGAGCGCGGGTCGTGAAAAACTGTTTTTT.

The CDR3 DNA follows: TGTGCCAGCAGCCGGCCCGGGGGAACCTACAATGAGCAGTTCTTC. Residues: CASSRPGGTYNEQFF. The chain carries TRBV7-2 and TRBJ2-1; TRBD2 might be the D (6 bases). The CDR3 has 15 residues. Trimming cost V 5 bases and J 2 bases, with 13 bases left between them. Germline loops: CDR1 SGHTA, CDR2 FQGNSA.

This clone was recorded a few times. The chain employs TRBV5-1 and TRBJ2-7; TRBD1 is a possible D gene (6 bases). Germline-derived CDR1 and CDR2 are SGHRS and YFSETQ. CDR3 size: 14 residues. The V end was cut by 4 bases, the J end by 5 bases, with 16 bases between. The CDR3 spells CASSEQGGMDEQYF. The DNA of the CDR3 is TGCGCCAGCAGCGAACAGGGCGGCATGGACGAGCAGTACTTC.

V is TRBV7-2 and J is TRBJ1-2; the D gene is possibly TRBD1 (6 bases). This CDR3 has 16 residues. Germline V gene data show CDR1 as SGHTA and CDR2 as FQGNSA. The V end was cut by 4 bases, the J end by 0 bases, with 15 bases between. The DNA for the CDR3 is TGTGCCAGCAGCTCCCAAGGGGCAGGGGCTAACTATGGCTACACCTTC. Amino acids: CASSSQGAGANYGYTF.

This clone was seen a few times. The V and J genes are TRBV28 and TRBJ2-7, with 11 bases matching TRBD1. CDR3 length: 15 amino acids. The germline gives CDR1 MDHEN, CDR2 SYDVKM. Unmatched junction bases numbered 4, after V lost 1 base and J lost 5 bases. CDR3 in amino acids: CASSLYRTGGNEQYF. CDR3 DNA sequence: TGTGCCAGCAGTTTATATCGGACAGGGGGCAACGAGCAGTACTTC.

This clone was recorded many times. The chain links TRBV7-2 to TRBJ1-5, with a weak D call TRBD1 (5 bases). Germline CDR1 reads SGHTA; CDR2 reads FQGNSA. The CDR3 extends over 13 amino acids. Trimming removed 5 bases from V and 5 bases from J, with 10 bases in between. CDR3 region: CASSQGRDQPQHF. For the CDR3, the DNA is TGTGCCAGCAGCCAGGGCAGGGATCAGCCCCAGCATTTT.

The V gene is TRBV7-2, the J gene TRBJ2-7; TRBD2 agrees at 9 bases. Germline CDR1 is SGHTA and CDR2 is FQGNSA. The CDR3 runs 15 residues. V lost 2 bases, J lost 4 bases, and 6 bases stayed unmatched. The CDR3 sequence is CASSLRRGGQYEQYF. CDR3 nucleotide sequence: TGTGCCAGCAGCTTAAGGCGGGGGGGCCAGTACGAGCAGTACTTC.

The V call is TRBV9, the J call TRBJ2-1; the D is unclear. V dropped 0 bases and J dropped 0 bases, with 7 bases sitting between them. Germline V lookup: CDR1 SGDLS, CDR2 YYNGEE. The CDR3 is 15 amino acids. The CDR3 DNA follows: TGTGCCAGCAGCGTAGACCCCAGCTCCTACAATGAGCAGTTCTTC. Amino acids: CASSVDPSSYNEQFF.

This clone was counted a few times. The rearrangement links TRBV10-3 to TRBJ1-2; D unclear. There are 12 residues in the CDR3. Deletions cut 4 bases from V and 4 bases from J, with 7 bases between. Per germline, CDR1 ENHRY and CDR2 SYGVKD. CDR3 sequence: CAISGQTYGYTF. The DNA for the CDR3 is TGTGCCATCAGTGGACAAACCTATGGCTACACCTTC.

The sample holds a few counts of this clone. The chain combines TRBV6-5 with TRBJ2-1, with D possibly matching TRBD1 (6 bases). Trimming removed 7 bases at V and 5 bases at J, with 18 bases between. Germline CDR1 and CDR2: MNHEY and SVGAGI. There are 15 residues in the CDR3. The DNA of the CDR3 is TGTGCCAGCAACGACAGGTTCCCCGCCGACAATGAGCAGTTCTTC. As protein: CASNDRFPADNEQFF.